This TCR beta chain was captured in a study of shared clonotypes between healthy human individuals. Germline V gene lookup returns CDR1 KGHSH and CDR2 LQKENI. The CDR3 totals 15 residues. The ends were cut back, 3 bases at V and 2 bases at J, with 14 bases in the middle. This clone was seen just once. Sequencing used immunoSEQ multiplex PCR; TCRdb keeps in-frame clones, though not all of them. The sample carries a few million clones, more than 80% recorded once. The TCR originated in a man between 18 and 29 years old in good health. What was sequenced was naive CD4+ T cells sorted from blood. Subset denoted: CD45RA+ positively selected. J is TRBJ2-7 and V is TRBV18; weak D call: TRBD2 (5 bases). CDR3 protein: CASSPGAGGAYEQYF. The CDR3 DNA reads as TGTGCCAGCTCACCGGGCGCGGGCGGCGCCTACGAGCAGTACTTC.